The TCR beta chain described here comes from a study of blood T cells in healthy people across ages. V trimming: 6 bases; J trimming: 4 bases; junction bases outside the gene matches: 10. The CDR3 has 15 amino acids. CDR1 is DFQATT, CDR2 SNEGSKA, per germline (reference sequence). A second about 7 to 11 cycle PCR used barcoded and J-beta primers. Using its own MiXCR run on the 5' RACE reads, TCRdb lists one record per CDR3 protein. The sample has more than 800,000 distinct CDR3 sequences, 29% seen once. This clonotype was seen repeatedly, ten times or more. The sample was blood. The chain is built from TRBV20-1 and TRBJ2-3; the match to TRBD1 covers 10 bases. The receptor was derived from a woman at least 80 years old in good health. This CDR3 reads CSAGRTGGRSDTQYF. The CDR3 DNA sequence: TGCAGTGCGGGTCGGACAGGGGGTCGTTCAGATACGCAGTATTTT.